The clone carrying this TCR beta chain was seen many times. This entry belongs to a study of molecular identifiers for immune sequencing clone quantification. The overall study: Five portions were made in replicates from RNA of about 21,000 or 97,000 naive CD8 cells, and four underwent sequencing.

Previously described methods and listed TCR primers were employed for the bulk TCR libraries. TCRdb ran MiXCR on the PCR reads and lists one entry per CDR3 protein. The top ten hold around 1.6% of the sample, which has 60,000 to 70,000 distinct CDR3 sequences, around 17% seen once. Germline loops: CDR1 SGHRS, CDR2 YFSETQ. The length of the CDR3 is 19 residues. V shed 4 bases and J 0 bases; nucleotides not matched to a gene: 8. This clonotype was sampled from a human donor in good health. Some libraries in this study had Jurkat cell RNA spiked in. The chain couples TRBV5-1 to TRBJ2-1, with 15 bases identical to TRBD2. The sequenced material came from naive CD8+ T cells from blood, with Jurkat cell RNA spiked in. This sample's subset: FACS-sorted CD8+CD4-CCR7+CD45RA+ naive T cells. DNA for the CDR3: TGCGCCAGCAGCCCCGGACTAGCGGGAGGGAAGAGCTCCTACAATGAGCAGTTCTTC. Residues: CASSPGLAGGKSSYNEQFF.